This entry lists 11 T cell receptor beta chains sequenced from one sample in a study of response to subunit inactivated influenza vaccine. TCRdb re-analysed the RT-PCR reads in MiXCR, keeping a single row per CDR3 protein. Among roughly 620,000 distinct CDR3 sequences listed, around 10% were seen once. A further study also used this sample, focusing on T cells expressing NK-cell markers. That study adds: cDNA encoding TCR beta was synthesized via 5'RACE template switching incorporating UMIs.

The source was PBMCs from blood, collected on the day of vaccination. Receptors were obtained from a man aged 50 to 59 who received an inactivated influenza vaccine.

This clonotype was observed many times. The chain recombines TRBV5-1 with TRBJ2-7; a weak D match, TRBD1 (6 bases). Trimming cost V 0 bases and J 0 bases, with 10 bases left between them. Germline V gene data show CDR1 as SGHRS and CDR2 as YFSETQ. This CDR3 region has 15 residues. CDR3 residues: CASSLVTGSSYEQYF. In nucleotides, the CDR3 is TGCGCCAGCAGCTTGGTCACAGGGAGCTCCTACGAGCAGTACTTC.

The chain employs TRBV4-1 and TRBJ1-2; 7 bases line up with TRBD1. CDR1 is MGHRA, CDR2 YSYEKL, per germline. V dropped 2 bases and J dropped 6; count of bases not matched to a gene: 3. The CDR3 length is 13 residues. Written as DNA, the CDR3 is TGCGCCAGCAGCCAACCCCAGGGGGATGGCTACACCTTC. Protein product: CASSQPQGDGYTF.

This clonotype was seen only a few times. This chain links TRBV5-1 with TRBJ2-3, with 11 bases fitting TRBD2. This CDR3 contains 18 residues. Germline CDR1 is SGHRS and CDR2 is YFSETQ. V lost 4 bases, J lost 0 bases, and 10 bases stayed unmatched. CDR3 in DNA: TGCGCCAGCAGCCTAAATGCGGGACTAGCGGTTAGCACAGATACGCAGTATTTT. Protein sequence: CASSLNAGLAVSTDTQYF.

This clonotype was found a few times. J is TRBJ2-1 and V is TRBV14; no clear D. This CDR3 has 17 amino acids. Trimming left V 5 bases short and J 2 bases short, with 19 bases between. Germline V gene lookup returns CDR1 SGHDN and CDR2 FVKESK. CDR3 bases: TGTGCCAGCAGCTTACCCGACGGCACATTCCCCTACAATGAGCAGTTCTTC. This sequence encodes CASSLPDGTFPYNEQFF.

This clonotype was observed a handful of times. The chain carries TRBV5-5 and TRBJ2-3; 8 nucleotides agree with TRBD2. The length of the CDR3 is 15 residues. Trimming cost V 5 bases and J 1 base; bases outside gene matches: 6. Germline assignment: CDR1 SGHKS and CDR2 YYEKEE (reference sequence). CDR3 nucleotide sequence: TGTGCCAGCAGTTCCGGGGGGGTCGGCACAGATACGCAGTATTTT. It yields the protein CASSSGGVGTDTQYF.

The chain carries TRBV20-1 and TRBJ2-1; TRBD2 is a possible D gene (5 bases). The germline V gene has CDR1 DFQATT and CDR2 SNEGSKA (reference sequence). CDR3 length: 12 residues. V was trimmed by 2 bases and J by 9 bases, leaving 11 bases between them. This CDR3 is CSARSPEGEQFF. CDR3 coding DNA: TGCAGTGCTAGATCTCCCGAGGGTGAGCAGTTCTTC.

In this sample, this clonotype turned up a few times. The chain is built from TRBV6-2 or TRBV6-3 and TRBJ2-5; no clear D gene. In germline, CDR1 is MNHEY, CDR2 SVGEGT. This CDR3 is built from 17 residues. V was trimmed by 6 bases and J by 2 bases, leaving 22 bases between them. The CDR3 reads CASSYQSEASNQETQYF. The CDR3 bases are TGTGCCAGCAGCTACCAGAGCGAGGCGAGCAATCAAGAGACCCAGTACTTC.

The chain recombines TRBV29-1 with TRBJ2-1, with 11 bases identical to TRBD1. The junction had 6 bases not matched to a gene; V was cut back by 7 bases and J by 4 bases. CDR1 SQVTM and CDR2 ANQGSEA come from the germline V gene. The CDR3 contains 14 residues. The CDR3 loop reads CSARGQGVYNEQFF. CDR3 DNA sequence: TGCAGCGCCCGGGGACAGGGGGTTTACAATGAGCAGTTCTTC.

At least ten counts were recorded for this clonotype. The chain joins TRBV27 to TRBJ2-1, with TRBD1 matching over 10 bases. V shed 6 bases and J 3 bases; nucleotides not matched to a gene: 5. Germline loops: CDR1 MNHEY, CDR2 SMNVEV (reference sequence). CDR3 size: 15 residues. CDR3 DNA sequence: TGTGCCAGCAGGCTGGGACAGGGGAACTACAATGAGCAGTTCTTC. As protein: CASRLGQGNYNEQFF.

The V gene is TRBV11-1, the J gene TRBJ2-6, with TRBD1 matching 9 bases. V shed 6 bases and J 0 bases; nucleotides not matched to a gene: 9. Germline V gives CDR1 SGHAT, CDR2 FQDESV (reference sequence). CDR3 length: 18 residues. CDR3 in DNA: TGTGCCAGCAGTCCTCATCCGGGACAGGGCTCTGGGGCCAACGTCCTGACTTTC. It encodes CASSPHPGQGSGANVLTF.

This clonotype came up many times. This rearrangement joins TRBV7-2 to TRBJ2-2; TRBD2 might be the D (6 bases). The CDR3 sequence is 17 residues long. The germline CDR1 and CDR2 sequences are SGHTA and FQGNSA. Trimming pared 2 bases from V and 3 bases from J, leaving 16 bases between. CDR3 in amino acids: CASSLRKGWEDTGELFF. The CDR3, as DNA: TGTGCCAGCAGCTTACGAAAGGGGTGGGAGGACACCGGGGAGCTGTTTTTT.